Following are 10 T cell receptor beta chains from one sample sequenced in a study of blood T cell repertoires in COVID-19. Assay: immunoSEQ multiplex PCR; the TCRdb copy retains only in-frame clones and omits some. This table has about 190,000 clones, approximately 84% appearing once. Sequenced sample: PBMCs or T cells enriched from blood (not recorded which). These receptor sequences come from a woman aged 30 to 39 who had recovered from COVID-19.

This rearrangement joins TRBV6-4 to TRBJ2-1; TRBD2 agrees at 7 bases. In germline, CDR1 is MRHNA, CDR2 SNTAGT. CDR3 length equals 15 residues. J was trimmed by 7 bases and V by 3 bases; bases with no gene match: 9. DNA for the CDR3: TGTGCCAGCAGTGAAGGAGGCGGGAGCGGGAATGAGCAGTTCTTC. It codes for CASSEGGGSGNEQFF.

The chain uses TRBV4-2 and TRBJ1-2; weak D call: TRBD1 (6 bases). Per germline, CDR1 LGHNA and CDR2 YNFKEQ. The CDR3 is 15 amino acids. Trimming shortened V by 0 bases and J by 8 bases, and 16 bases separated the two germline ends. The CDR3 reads CASSQDLGQGRGYTF. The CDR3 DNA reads TGTGCCAGCAGCCAAGATCTTGGGCAGGGGAGAGGCTACACCTTC.

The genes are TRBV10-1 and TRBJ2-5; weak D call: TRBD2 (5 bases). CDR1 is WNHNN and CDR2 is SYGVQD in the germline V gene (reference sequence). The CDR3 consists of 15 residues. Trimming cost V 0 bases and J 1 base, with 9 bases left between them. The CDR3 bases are TGCGCCAGCAGTGAGTCGGCAGGACTCCAAGAGACCCAGTACTTC. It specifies CASSESAGLQETQYF.

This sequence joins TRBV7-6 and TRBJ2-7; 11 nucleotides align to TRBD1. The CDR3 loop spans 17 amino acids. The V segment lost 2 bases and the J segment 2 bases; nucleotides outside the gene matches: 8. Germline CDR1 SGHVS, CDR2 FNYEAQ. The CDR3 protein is CASSLWYQGQGAYEQYF. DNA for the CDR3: TGTGCCAGCAGCTTATGGTACCAGGGACAGGGGGCCTACGAGCAGTACTTC.

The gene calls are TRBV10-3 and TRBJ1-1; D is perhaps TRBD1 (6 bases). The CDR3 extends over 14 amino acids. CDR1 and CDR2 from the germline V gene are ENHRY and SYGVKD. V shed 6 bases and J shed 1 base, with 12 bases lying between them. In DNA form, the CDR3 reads TGTGCCATCAGAGCCCCGGGACAGAACACTGAAGCTTTCTTT. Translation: CAIRAPGQNTEAFF.

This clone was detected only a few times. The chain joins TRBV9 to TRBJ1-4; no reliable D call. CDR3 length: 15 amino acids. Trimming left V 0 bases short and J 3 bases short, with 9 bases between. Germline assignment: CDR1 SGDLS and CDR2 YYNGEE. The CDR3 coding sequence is TGTGCCAGCAGCGTAGCTGAGGGAGCTAATGAAAAACTGTTTTTT. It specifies CASSVAEGANEKLFF.

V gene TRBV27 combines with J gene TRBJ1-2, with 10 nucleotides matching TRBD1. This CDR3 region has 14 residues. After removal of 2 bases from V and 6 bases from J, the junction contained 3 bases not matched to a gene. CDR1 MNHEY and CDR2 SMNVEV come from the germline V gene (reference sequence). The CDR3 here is CASSLDRGLHGYTF. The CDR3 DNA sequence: TGTGCCAGCAGTTTAGACAGGGGGCTGCATGGCTACACCTTC.

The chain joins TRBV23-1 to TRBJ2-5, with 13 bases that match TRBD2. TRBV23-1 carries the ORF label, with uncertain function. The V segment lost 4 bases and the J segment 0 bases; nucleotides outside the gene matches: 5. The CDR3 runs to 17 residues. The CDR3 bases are TGCGCCAGCAGTCCTGGGACTAGCGGGGCGTACCAAGAGACCCAGTACTTC. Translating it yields CASSPGTSGAYQETQYF.

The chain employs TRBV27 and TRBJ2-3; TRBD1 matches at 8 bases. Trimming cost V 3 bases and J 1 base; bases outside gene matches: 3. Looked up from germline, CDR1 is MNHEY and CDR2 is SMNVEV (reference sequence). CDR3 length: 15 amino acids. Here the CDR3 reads CASSFGQGGTDTQYF. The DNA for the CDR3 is TGTGCCAGCAGTTTCGGACAGGGCGGCACAGATACGCAGTATTTT.

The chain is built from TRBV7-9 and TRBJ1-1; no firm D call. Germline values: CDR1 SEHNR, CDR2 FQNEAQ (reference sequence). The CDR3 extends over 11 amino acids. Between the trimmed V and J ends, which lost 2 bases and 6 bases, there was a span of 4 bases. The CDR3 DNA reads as TGTGCCAGCAGCTTATATTCTGAAGCTTTCTTT. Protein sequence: CASSLYSEAFF.